This paragraph reports one T cell receptor (beta chain). V dropped 6 bases and J dropped 3; count of bases not matched to a gene: 16. CDR3 length: 19 amino acids. The germline V gene encodes CDR1 LNHDA and CDR2 SQIVND (reference sequence). Sequencing was performed with immunoSEQ multiplex PCR; in TCRdb, only in-frame clones are kept and a portion is missing. The sample includes about 1.1 million clones, about 72% of them seen just once. The sample originates from a study of shared clonotypes between healthy human individuals. The rearrangement links TRBV19 to TRBJ2-6, with TRBD1 matching 8 bases. The receptor comes from a man aged 18 to 29 in good health. Some clones in this sample may be carry-over from other donors' samples. What was sequenced was memory CD4+ T cells from PBMCs. Subset of the sample: CD45RA-negative fraction. As DNA, the CDR3 is TGTGCCAGTAGCACCTCACGGCAGGGGGCAAAATATGGGGCCAACGTCCTGACTTTC. It encodes CASSTSRQGAKYGANVLTF.